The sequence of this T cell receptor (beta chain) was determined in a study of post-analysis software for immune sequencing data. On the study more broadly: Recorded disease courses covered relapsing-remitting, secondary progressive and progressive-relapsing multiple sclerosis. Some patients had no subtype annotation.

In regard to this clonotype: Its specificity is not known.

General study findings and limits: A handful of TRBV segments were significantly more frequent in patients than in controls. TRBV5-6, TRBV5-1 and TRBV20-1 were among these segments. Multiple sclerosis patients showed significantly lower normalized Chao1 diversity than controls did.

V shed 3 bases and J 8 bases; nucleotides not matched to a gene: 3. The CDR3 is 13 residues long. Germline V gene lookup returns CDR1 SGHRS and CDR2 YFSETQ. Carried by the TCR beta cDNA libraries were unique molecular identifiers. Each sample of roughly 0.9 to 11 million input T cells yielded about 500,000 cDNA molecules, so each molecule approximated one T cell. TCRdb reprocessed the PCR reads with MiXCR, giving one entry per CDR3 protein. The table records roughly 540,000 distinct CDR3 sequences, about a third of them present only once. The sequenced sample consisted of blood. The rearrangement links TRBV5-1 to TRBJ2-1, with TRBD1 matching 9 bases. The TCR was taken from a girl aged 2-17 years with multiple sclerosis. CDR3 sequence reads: CASSWDRADEQFF. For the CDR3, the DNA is TGCGCCAGCAGCTGGGACAGGGCTGATGAGCAGTTCTTC.